This passage covers 21 T cell receptor beta chains from one sample sequenced in a study of T cell responses to AZD1222 COVID-19 vaccine. Assay: immunoSEQ multiplex PCR; the TCRdb copy retains only in-frame clones and omits some. Counted here are tens of thousands of clones, over 80% occurring once; the ten biggest clones make up roughly 7.3%. The specimen comprised peripheral blood, sampled on day 0 of AZD1222 vaccination. These TCRs come from an adult in good health.

By sample share, this clone is medium-sized (0.01 to 0.1%). The chain employs TRBV11-3 and TRBJ1-1; possibly TRBD1 for D (5 bases). Germline values: CDR1 SGHNT, CDR2 YENEEA. CDR3 length: 13 amino acids. The ends were cut back, 3 bases at V and 7 bases at J, with 12 bases in the middle. The CDR3 nucleotides read TGTGCCAGCAGCTTGCAGGGAAGGAGTGAAGCTTTCTTT. Its protein is CASSLQGRSEAFF.

This clone was seen a single time. The chain uses TRBV7-2 and TRBJ2-5; D may correspond to TRBD1 or TRBD2 (5 bases each). This CDR3 has 13 amino acids. Trimming left V 5 bases short and J 1 base short, with 8 bases between. The germline V gene has CDR1 SGHTA and CDR2 FQGNSA. The CDR3 DNA reads TGTGCCAGCAGCCAAGGGACCCAAGAGACCCAGTACTTC. The encoded protein is CASSQGTQETQYF.

This rearrangement joins TRBV10-3 to TRBJ1-6; TRBD1 matches 7 bases. CDR1 and CDR2 from the germline V gene are ENHRY and SYGVKD. After removal of 1 base from V and 8 bases from J, the junction contained 8 bases not matched to a gene. This CDR3 has 16 residues. The CDR3, as DNA: TGTGCCATCAGTGAGTTGACCAGGGACAGTTATTCACCCCTCCACTTT. Translated, it gives CAISELTRDSYSPLHF.

This chain uses TRBV10-3 with TRBJ2-2; D gene unclear. This CDR3 comprises 15 residues. V shed 0 bases and J shed 7 bases, with 12 bases lying between them. The germline CDR1 and CDR2 sequences are ENHRY and SYGVKD. The CDR3 DNA reads as TGTGCCATCAGTGAGTCGGCGACTTTTGGCGGGGAGCTGTTTTTT. Translating it yields CAISESATFGGELFF.

This chain connects TRBV5-1 to TRBJ2-3; D ambiguous. Germline V gene data show CDR1 as SGHRS and CDR2 as YFSETQ. The CDR3 sequence is 14 residues long. Trimming removed 1 base at V and 0 bases at J, with 6 bases between. CDR3 sequence reads: CASSLLSSTDTQYF. CDR3 coding DNA: TGCGCCAGCAGCTTGTTGTCCAGCACAGATACGCAGTATTTT. The complete variable domain, with remaining parts taken from reference TRBV5-1 and TRBJ2-3, reads KAGVTQTPRYLIKTRGQQVTLSCSPISGHRSVSWYQQTPGQGLQFLFEYFSETQRNKGNFPGRFSGRQFSNSRSEMNVSTLELGDSALYLCASSLLSSTDTQYFGPGTRLTVL.

The rearrangement joins TRBV7-2 to TRBJ1-1, with D tentatively TRBD1 (5 bases). Germline CDR1 SGHTA, CDR2 FQGNSA. The V gene lost 2 bases and the J gene lost 5 bases, with 12 bases spanning the gap. This CDR3 has 14 amino acids. For the CDR3, the DNA is TGTGCCAGCAGCTTAAGGGGAAGGGTAACTGAAGCTTTCTTT. The encoded protein is CASSLRGRVTEAFF.

The V gene is TRBV7-8, the J gene TRBJ2-1; possibly TRBD1 or TRBD2 for D (6 bases each). This CDR3 is built from 15 residues. The germline V and J ends were trimmed by 6 bases and 4 bases, with 16 bases remaining between them. Germline V gene sequence: CDR1 SGHVS, CDR2 FQNEAQ. CDR3 sequence reads: CASSLEGGAYNEQFF. The CDR3, as DNA: TGTGCCAGCAGTCTAGAGGGGGGCGCGTACAATGAGCAGTTCTTC. The full variable domain, with the rest looked up from reference TRBV7-8 and TRBJ2-1, is GAGVSQSPRYKVAKRGQDVALRCDPISGHVSLFWYQQALGQGPEFLTYFQNEAQLDKSGLPSDRFFAERPEGSVSTLKIQRTQQEDSAVYLCASSLEGGAYNEQFFGPGTRLTVL.

The chain is built from TRBV19 and TRBJ1-2; D is perhaps TRBD1 (5 bases). Trimming cost V 4 bases and J 3 bases, with 21 bases left between them. The germline V gene encodes CDR1 LNHDA and CDR2 SQIVND (reference sequence). CDR3 size: 17 residues. DNA for the CDR3: TGTGCCAGTAGTACAGGGCGACTAACCAAGTTGGACTATGGCTACACCTTC. This gives the protein CASSTGRLTKLDYGYTF. The variable domain in full, completed from reference TRBV19 and TRBJ1-2, reads DGGITQSPKYLFRKEGQNVTLSCEQNLNHDAMYWYRQDPGQGLRLIYYSQIVNDFQKGDIAEGYSVSREKKESFPLTVTSAQKNPTAFYLCASSTGRLTKLDYGYTFGSGTRLTVV.

This chain uses TRBV7-2 with TRBJ2-1; tentative D call: TRBD2 (5 bases). Germline lookup yields CDR1 SGHTA and CDR2 FQGNSA. With 4 bases removed from V and 7 bases from J, the gap between germline ends came to 14 bases. The CDR3 sequence is 14 residues long. This CDR3 is CASSSSLVWNEQFF. The DNA of the CDR3 is TGTGCCAGCAGCTCCTCACTAGTATGGAATGAGCAGTTCTTC. Complete variable domain (other parts from reference TRBV7-2 and TRBJ2-1): GAGVSQSPSNKVTEKGKDVELRCDPISGHTALYWYRQSLGQGLEFLIYFQGNSAPDKSGLPSDRFSAERTGGSVSTLTIQRTQQEDSAVYLCASSSSLVWNEQFFGPGTRLTVL.

The J gene is TRBJ1-1, the V gene TRBV12-5, with D hard to call. This CDR3 is 13 amino acids long. V lost 1 base to trimming and J lost 5 bases, with 8 bases between them. Germline assignment: CDR1 LGHNT and CDR2 FRNRAP. CDR3 sequence: CASGLGTRTEAFF. CDR3 nucleotide sequence: TGTGCTAGTGGTTTGGGTACCCGGACTGAAGCTTTCTTT. Variable domain in full (rest from reference TRBV12-5 and TRBJ1-1): DARVTQTPRHKVTEMGQEVTMRCQPILGHNTVFWYRQTMMQGLELLAYFRNRAPLDDSGMPKDRFSAEMPDATLATLKIQPSEPRDSAVYFCASGLGTRTEAFFGQGTRLTVV.

J is TRBJ2-5 and V is TRBV7-9; D remains unclear. CDR1 is SEHNR and CDR2 is FQNEAQ in the germline V gene (reference sequence). CDR3 length equals 11 residues. Trimming shortened V by 8 bases and J by 5 bases, and 9 bases separated the two germline ends. The CDR3 loop is CASGRSETQYF. As DNA, the CDR3 is TGTGCCAGCGGCAGATCTGAGACCCAGTACTTC. Full variable domain (rest looked up from reference TRBV7-9 and TRBJ2-5): DTGVSQNPRHKITKRGQNVTFRCDPISEHNRLYWYRQTLGQGPEFLTYFQNEAQLEKSRLLSDRFSAERPKGSFSTLEIQRTEQGDSAMYLCASGRSETQYFGPGTRLLVL.

V is TRBV7-2 and J is TRBJ1-2, with TRBD1 as a possible D gene (6 bases). V lost 2 bases and J lost 3, with 13 bases in between. This CDR3 is built from 15 residues. The germline CDR1 and CDR2 sequences are SGHTA and FQGNSA. CDR3 in DNA: TGTGCCAGCAGCTTAACCCCAGGGGACTACTATGGCTACACCTTC. Translating gives CASSLTPGDYYGYTF.

The rearrangement links TRBV15 to TRBJ2-1, with D perhaps assigned TRBD1 or TRBD2 (5 bases each). The CDR3 is 14 residues long. Germline V gives CDR1 LNHNV, CDR2 YYDKDF (reference sequence). V lost 3 bases to trimming and J lost 1 base, with 7 bases between them. This CDR3 is CATSSEGSYNEQFF. As DNA, the CDR3 is TGTGCCACCAGCAGCGAGGGGTCCTACAATGAGCAGTTCTTC.

This sequence joins TRBV15 and TRBJ2-1; 9 bases are shared with TRBD1. The CDR3 contains 19 residues. With 5 bases clipped from V and 2 bases from J, the junction kept 16 bases outside the gene matches. Germline CDR1 reads LNHNV; CDR2 reads YYDKDF (reference sequence). The CDR3 reads CATSRLGRGQGSTYNEQFF. CDR3 sequence (DNA): TGTGCCACCAGCCGGCTGGGTAGGGGACAGGGATCAACCTACAATGAGCAGTTCTTC. Filled out from reference TRBV15 and TRBJ2-1, the complete variable domain reads DAMVIQNPRYQVTQFGKPVTLSCSQTLNHNVMYWYQQKSSQAPKLLFHYYDKDFNNEADTPDNFQSRRPNTSFCFLDIRSPGLGDTAMYLCATSRLGRGQGSTYNEQFFGPGTRLTVL.

This chain connects TRBV15 to TRBJ2-7; D gene unclear. This CDR3 is built from 14 residues. Trimming left V 0 bases short and J 7 bases short, with 13 bases between. Germline V gene sequence: CDR1 LNHNV, CDR2 YYDKDF (reference sequence). CDR3 amino acids: CATSRDFSTIEQYF. The CDR3 DNA is TGTGCCACCAGCAGAGATTTTAGTACTATTGAGCAGTACTTC.

The CDR3 DNA reads as TGTGCCAGCAGCTTACGGACAGGGTCCAACTATGGCTACACCTTC. Encoded protein: CASSLRTGSNYGYTF. J is TRBJ1-2 and V is TRBV5-5, with 8 positions matching TRBD1. J gave up 2 bases and V 2 bases, and 5 bases lay outside the gene matches. This CDR3 is built from 15 residues. Germline V CDR1 and CDR2: SGHKS, YYEKEE (reference sequence).

About this clone: The junction departs from germline at one end; a sequencing error may be responsible. This sequence joins TRBV6-1 and TRBJ1-2; tentative D call: TRBD1 (5 bases). The CDR3 is 13 residues long. Per germline, CDR1 MNHNS and CDR2 SASEGT. The CDR3 loop is CASSETSGRDDNF. The CDR3 DNA sequence: TGTGCCAGCAGTGAAACAAGTGGCCGGGACGATAACTTC.

J is TRBJ1-6 and V is TRBV7-2; no reliable D call. The V gene lost 1 base and the J gene lost 4 bases, with 5 bases spanning the gap. The CDR3 is 14 amino acids. The germline gives CDR1 SGHTA, CDR2 FQGNSA. CDR3 nucleotide sequence: TGTGCCAGCAGCTTAGACGGATATAATTCACCCCTCCACTTT. Translation: CASSLDGYNSPLHF.

CDR3 residues: CASSLGRPGTQGEQFF. The CDR3 region has the DNA TGTGCCAGCAGCTTGGGGCGGCCCGGGACCCAGGGTGAGCAGTTCTTC. The chain combines TRBV7-2 with TRBJ2-1; D may correspond to TRBD1 or TRBD2 (5 bases each). The germline CDR1 and CDR2 sequences are SGHTA and FQGNSA. This CDR3 has 16 residues. Trimming removed 3 bases from V and 9 bases from J, with 21 bases in between.

This clone was observed a few times. This chain uses TRBV7-8 with TRBJ1-1; 7 positions agree with TRBD1. Germline loops: CDR1 SGHVS, CDR2 FQNEAQ. The CDR3 is 15 amino acids. V dropped 7 bases and J dropped 0; count of bases not matched to a gene: 8. CDR3 sequence: CASNRKDRLNTEAFF. Here the CDR3 DNA reads TGTGCCAGCAACCGCAAGGACAGGCTGAACACTGAAGCTTTCTTT.

V gene TRBV10-3 combines with J gene TRBJ1-2; the D gene is possibly TRBD1 (5 bases). V dropped 4 bases and J dropped 8 bases, with 11 bases sitting between them. The germline V gene has CDR1 ENHRY and CDR2 SYGVKD. CDR3 length: 12 amino acids. The CDR3 DNA reads TGTGCCATCAGTGCCGGACAAGACGGCTACACCTTC. Translating it yields CAISAGQDGYTF.